The following is a T cell receptor (beta chain) sequence with its context. The antigen is not known. The sample originates from a study of cytomegalovirus exposure and HLA in healthy donors. Findings and limits, study-wide: The records held CMV serostatus as the only immune exposure information. In a later analysis, a missense DCLRE1C variant was linked to TCR beta V- and J-gene trimming. For most TCR beta V segments, an earlier analysis put the productive rate at about 87% or about 30% of the time. Associated with HLA alleles at 0.05 false discovery rate in a later analysis were around 15,000 TCR beta sequences.

The CDR3 length is 13 residues. V was pared by 5 bases and J by 4 bases, with 11 bases between. Germline V gene data show CDR1 as MRHNA and CDR2 as SNTAGT. It was with 60 Vbeta and 13 Jbeta primers that the PCR ran. Data came from immunoSEQ multiplex PCR; TCRdb stores just in-frame clones and leaves some out. The profile shows about 140,000 clones, 75% to 90% of them singletons. Input material: PBMCs. The sequence was obtained from a man aged 35 to 55 in good health and CMV-seronegative. The chain carries TRBV6-4 and TRBJ2-5; possible D gene TRBD1, 6 bases. CDR3 protein: CASSHRVGETQYF. CDR3 nucleotide sequence: TGTGCCAGCAGTCACAGGGTTGGAGAGACCCAGTACTTC.